Sequencing of this TCR beta chain was carried out in a study of blood T cell repertoires in COVID-19 (dated by TCRdb to about 2020). Some background on the complete study: Samples covering the acute and convalescent phases of COVID-19 were provided by collaborators in the United States, Italy and Spain. The repertoires were made available in a free public database intended to serve as a resource for research on the immune response to SARS-CoV-2. Samples came from the ongoing ImmuneRACE study (first 160 participants) plus 1,254 subjects from 6 global collaborators. Nearly every sample came with metadata listing a de-identified subject ID, COVID-19 status, age in years and sex. Deeply sampled blood TCRbeta repertoires from subjects exposed to, actively infected with, or recovered from COVID-19 were included in the dataset. HLA class I and class II types, where available, came from metadata supplied by the sample provider rather than from assay-based typing. The material from the prospective study consisted of cDNA or gDNA derived from T cells, B-cell-depleted T cells, or PBMCs. On the study overall, not on this receptor specifically: The quantity of clinical and demographic metadata differed by source and by participant and was supplied without curation.

V and J are truncated by 10 bases and 2 bases respectively, leaving an intervening sequence of 14 bases. Reading the germline V gene (reference sequence) gives CDR1 WNHNN and CDR2 SYGVQD. Inclusive of the bounding cysteine and phenylalanine, the CDR3 is 13 residues long. Only CDR3 DNA is held: 39 bases, read in frame from base 1. With respect to this clone: Which antigen it targets is not known. No much larger clonotype is one base removed from it; base qualities were not supplied.

Each collaborating institution followed its own protocols to collect whole blood in K2EDTA tubes. For TCRbeta analysis, collaborators shipped samples in one of three forms: frozen whole blood, isolated PBMCs, or DNA extracted from either of those sample types. TCRbeta CDR3 regions were amplified from genomic DNA by means of the immunoSEQ Assay, a bias-controlled multiplex PCR. On the authors' methods: Nucleated cell counts per sample were estimated from amplification of reference gene primers within the assay. Sequence reads were collapsed and filtered to measure the absolute abundance of every unique TCRbeta CDR3 rearrangement. For each sample, productive Simpson clonality was calculated as the square root of Simpson's diversity index over productive rearrangements. The table was pulled from immuneACCESS by TCRdb, which kept in-frame rearrangements only. Such tables lose some clones; where checked, under half of the loss comes from unresolved V genes, and the rest has no known cause. For V, J and clone size, that table is used; D and trimming come from the DNA. The sample contains 70,000 to 90,000 clones, 85% of them found a single time. The ten most abundant clones make up approximately 3.9% of the sample.

Sequences were obtained from peripheral blood. The chain was built from TRBV10-1 and TRBJ1-1, and TRBD1 may be the D gene, going by 5 matching bases. The TCR comes from a man between 60 and 75 years old with acute or convalescent COVID-19. The CDR3 sequence is CAIIQGRNTEAFF. The DNA reads TGCGCCATTATCCAGGGCCGAAACACTGAAGCTTTCTTT.